One sample yielded the 10 T cell receptor beta chains listed below, sequenced in a study of T-cell reconstitution after alpha-beta-depleted transplantation in children. During its preparation, the TCRbeta library received unique molecular identifiers. TCRdb re-called the PCR reads through MiXCR, storing one row per CDR3 protein. Here the sample spans approximately 89,000 distinct CDR3 sequences, less than 20% being singletons. The sequenced sample was PBMCs, mostly from graft donor cells, obtained 180 days after TCRalphabeta/CD19-depleted stem cell transplant. All receptors derive from a male patient between 2 and 10 years old who had a stem cell transplant for acute lymphoblastic leukemia, so the T cells may come from the graft donor.

The sample holds a few counts of this clonotype. The genes are TRBV25-1 and TRBJ1-6, with D uncertain. The CDR3 consists of 14 residues. The germline CDR1 and CDR2 sequences are MGHDK and SYGVNS. With 2 bases removed from V and 13 bases from J, the gap between germline ends came to 15 bases. The CDR3 sequence is CASSEEPGRFPLHF. The CDR3 DNA is TGTGCCAGCAGTGAAGAGCCCGGGAGATTTCCCCTCCACTTT.

This chain joins TRBV7-2 and TRBJ2-5; D is uncertain. Per germline, CDR1 SGHTA and CDR2 FQGNSA. The CDR3 length is 14 residues. Trimming removed 4 bases from V and 4 bases from J, with 13 bases in between. CDR3 nucleotides: TGTGCCAGCAGCTCCCTGAGATGGGTAGAGACCCAGTACTTC. This sequence encodes CASSSLRWVETQYF.

This clonotype was seen only a few times. At one end the junction does not follow the germline gene, possibly because of a read error. The genes are TRBV24-1 and TRBJ2-7; 10 bases map to TRBD1. Germline-derived CDR1 and CDR2 are KGHDR and SFDVKD. There are 14 residues in the CDR3. The CDR3 DNA sequence: TGTGCCACCAGTGATGGGGCGTGGGACAGGGGATTGCACTTC. Its translation: CATSDGAWDRGLHF.

This clonotype was counted at least ten times. DNA for the CDR3: TGTGCCATCCTGGATGAAGGAGATACGCAGTATTTT. Residues: CAILDEGDTQYF. The chain uses TRBV10-3 and TRBJ2-3; D not resolved. Trimming took 8 bases from V and 5 from J, leaving 11 bases between them. This CDR3 has 12 amino acids. In germline, CDR1 is ENHRY, CDR2 SYGVKD.

The chain employs TRBV10-3 and TRBJ1-2, with no clear D. V gave up 5 bases and J gave up 8 bases, with 30 bases separating them. The CDR3 spans 18 residues. Germline-derived CDR1 and CDR2 are ENHRY and SYGVKD. CDR3 in DNA: TGTGCCATCAGTACCATTCTTATAAGGGATCTTTTTTTCGACGGCTACACCTTC. The encoded protein is CAISTILIRDLFFDGYTF.

This clonotype counts as large (0.1 to 1%). The gene calls are TRBV12-3 or TRBV12-4 and TRBJ2-7; TRBD2 matches at 11 bases. The CDR3 is 16 residues long. V was clipped by 5 bases and J by 9 bases; unmatched bases: 15. The CDR3 loop is CASSLDTGTSGAGQYF. CDR3 sequence (DNA): TGTGCCAGCAGTCTAGATACCGGGACTAGCGGCGCCGGGCAGTACTTC.

In its sample, this clonotype was seen a few times. The genes are TRBV7-2 and TRBJ1-2, with TRBD1 as a possible D gene (5 bases). This CDR3 has 14 residues. Trimming stripped 5 bases from V and 4 bases from J, with 14 bases between. Germline CDR1 reads SGHTA; CDR2 reads FQGNSA. The CDR3 loop is CASSIHRRGYGYTF. For the CDR3, the DNA is TGTGCCAGCAGCATACACAGGCGGGGCTATGGCTACACCTTC.

The chain uses TRBV25-1 and TRBJ2-7; D not resolved. Trimming cost V 2 bases and J 10 bases, with 9 bases left between them. The germline gives CDR1 MGHDK, CDR2 SYGVNS. This CDR3 is built from 11 residues. The CDR3 region is CASSEGHYQYF. The CDR3, as DNA: TGTGCCAGCAGTGAAGGCCATTACCAGTACTTC.

This clonotype was detected a few times. The J gene is TRBJ2-5, the V gene TRBV2; weak D call: TRBD2 (6 bases). Germline CDR1 reads SNHLY; CDR2 reads FYNNEI. This CDR3 is 14 amino acids long. Trimming pared 8 bases from V and 3 bases from J, leaving 16 bases between. This CDR3 is CASGGTMRKETQYF. The CDR3 DNA follows: TGTGCCAGCGGGGGGACGATGCGGAAAGAGACCCAGTACTTC.

Ten or more counts support this clonotype. The chain couples TRBV15 to TRBJ2-1; D possibly uses TRBD1 or TRBD2 (5 bases each). The germline gives CDR1 LNHNV, CDR2 YYDKDF (reference sequence). This CDR3 spans 17 amino acids. V lost 1 base, J lost 0 bases, and 13 bases lay in between. For the CDR3, the DNA is TGTGCCACCAGCAGAGGGGGCGGGTCGAGCTCCTACAATGAGCAGTTCTTC. This sequence encodes CATSRGGGSSSYNEQFF.